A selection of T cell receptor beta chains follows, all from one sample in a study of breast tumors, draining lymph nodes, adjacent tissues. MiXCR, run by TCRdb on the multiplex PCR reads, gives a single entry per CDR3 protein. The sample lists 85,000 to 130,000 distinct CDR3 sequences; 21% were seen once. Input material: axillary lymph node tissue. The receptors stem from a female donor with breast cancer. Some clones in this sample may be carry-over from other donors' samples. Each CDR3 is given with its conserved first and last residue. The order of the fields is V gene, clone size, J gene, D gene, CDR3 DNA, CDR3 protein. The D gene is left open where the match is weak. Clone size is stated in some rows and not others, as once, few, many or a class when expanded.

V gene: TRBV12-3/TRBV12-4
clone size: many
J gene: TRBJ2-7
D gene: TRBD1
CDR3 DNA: TGTGCCAGCAGTCTACAGGGACAGTTCTACGAGCAGTACTTC
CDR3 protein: CASSLQGQFYEQYF

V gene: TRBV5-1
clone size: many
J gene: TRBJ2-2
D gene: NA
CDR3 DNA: TGCGCCAGCAGCTCTCACAGGGTTGGCGGGGAGCTGTTTTTT
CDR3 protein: CASSSHRVGGELFF

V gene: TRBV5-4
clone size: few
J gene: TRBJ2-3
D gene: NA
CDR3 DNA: TGTGCCAGCAGCTTGGCCTTAAGGACAGATACGCAGTATTTT
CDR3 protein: CASSLALRTDTQYF

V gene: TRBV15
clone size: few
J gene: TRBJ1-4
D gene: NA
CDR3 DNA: TGTGCCACCAGCAGAGATATGACAGTAGCTAATGAAAAACTGTTTTTT
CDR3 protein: CATSRDMTVANEKLFF

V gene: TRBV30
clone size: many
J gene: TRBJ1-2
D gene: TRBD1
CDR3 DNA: TGTGCCTGGGCGGGACAGGGGGCTCATGGCTACACCTTC
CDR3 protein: CAWAGQGAHGYTF

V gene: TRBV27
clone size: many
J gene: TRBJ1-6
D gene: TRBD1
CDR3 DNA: TGTGCCAGCAGTTTATTCCCCACAGGACAGGGGAATTCACCCCTCCACTTT
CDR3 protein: CASSLFPTGQGNSPLHF

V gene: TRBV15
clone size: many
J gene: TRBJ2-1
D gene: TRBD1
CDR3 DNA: TGTGCCACCTTTCCGGGACAGGGTCAGGAGGGAGTCTACAATGAGCAGTTCTTC
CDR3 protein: CATFPGQGQEGVYNEQFF

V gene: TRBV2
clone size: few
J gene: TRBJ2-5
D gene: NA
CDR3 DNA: TGTGCCAGCAGTGCGAACAGAGGAGAGACCCAGTACTTC
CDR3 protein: CASSANRGETQYF

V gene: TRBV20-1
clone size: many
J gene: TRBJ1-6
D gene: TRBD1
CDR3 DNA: TGCAGTGCCTCCGGGACAGGGGGGTCACCCCTCCACTTT
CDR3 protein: CSASGTGGSPLHF

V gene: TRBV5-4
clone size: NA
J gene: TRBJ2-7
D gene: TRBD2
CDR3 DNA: TGTGCCAGCAGCGCGGGACTAGCGGGAAGCTCCTACGAGCAGTACTTC
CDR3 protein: CASSAGLAGSSYEQYF

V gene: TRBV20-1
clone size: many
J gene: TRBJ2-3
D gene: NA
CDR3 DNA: TGCAGTGCTAGAGCTGATACGCAGTATTTT
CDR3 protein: CSARADTQYF

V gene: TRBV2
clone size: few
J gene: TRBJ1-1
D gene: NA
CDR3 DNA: TGTGCCAGCAGGTTGTCTGAAGCTTTCTTT
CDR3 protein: CASRLSEAFF

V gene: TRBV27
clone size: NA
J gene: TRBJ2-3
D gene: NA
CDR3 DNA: TGTGCCAGCAGGGAAGTATTGGGGCGCCCCCTCACAGATACGCAGTATTTT
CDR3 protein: CASREVLGRPLTDTQYF

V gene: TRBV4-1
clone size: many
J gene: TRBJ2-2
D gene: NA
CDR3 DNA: TGCGCCAGCAGCCAAGATCTCCTTGGGGAGCTGTTTTTT
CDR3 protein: CASSQDLLGELFF

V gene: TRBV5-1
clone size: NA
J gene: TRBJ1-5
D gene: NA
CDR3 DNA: TGCGCCAGCAGCTTCGGTCAGGGTAGCAATCAGCCCCAGCATTTT
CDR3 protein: CASSFGQGSNQPQHF

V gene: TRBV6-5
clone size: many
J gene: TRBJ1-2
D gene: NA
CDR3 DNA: TGTGCCAGCAGGCGCGAACCCGGGGCAGGAGGGGGAAGTGGCTACACCTTC
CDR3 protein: CASRREPGAGGGSGYTF

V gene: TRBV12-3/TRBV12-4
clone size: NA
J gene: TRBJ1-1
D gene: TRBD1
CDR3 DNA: TGTGCCAGCAGAAAGGGGGGACAGGGATTAACTGAAGCTTTCTTT
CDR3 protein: CASRKGGQGLTEAFF

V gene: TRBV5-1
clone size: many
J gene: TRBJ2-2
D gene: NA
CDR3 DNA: TGCGCCAGCAGCTTGGGGGTGCCCACCGGGGAGCTGTTTTTT
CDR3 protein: CASSLGVPTGELFF

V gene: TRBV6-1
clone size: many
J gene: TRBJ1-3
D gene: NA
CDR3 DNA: TGTGCCAGCAGAACACAGGGACCATCTGGAAACACCATATATTTT
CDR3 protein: CASRTQGPSGNTIYF

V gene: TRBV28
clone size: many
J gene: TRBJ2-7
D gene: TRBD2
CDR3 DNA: TGTGCCAGCAGTTCTCGGACTAGCGGGAGACCCTACGAGCAGTACTTC
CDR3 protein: CASSSRTSGRPYEQYF

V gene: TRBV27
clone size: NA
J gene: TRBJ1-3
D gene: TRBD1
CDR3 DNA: TGTGCCAGCAGTTTAAGGGGACAGGGGTGGTCTGGAAACACCATATATTTT
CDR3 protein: CASSLRGQGWSGNTIYF

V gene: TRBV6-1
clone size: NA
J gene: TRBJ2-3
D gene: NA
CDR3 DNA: TGTGCCAGCAGTCGGGAGTTCGATGGAGATACGCAGTATTTT
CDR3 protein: CASSREFDGDTQYF

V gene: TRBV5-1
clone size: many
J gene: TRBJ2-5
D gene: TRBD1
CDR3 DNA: TGCGCCAGCAGCTTGTATAACCCGGGACAGAGTAGAGAGACCCAGTACTTC
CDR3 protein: CASSLYNPGQSRETQYF

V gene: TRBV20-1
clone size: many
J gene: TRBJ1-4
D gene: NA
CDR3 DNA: TGCAGTGCGGGAAACAGCAATGAAAAACTGTTTTTT
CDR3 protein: CSAGNSNEKLFF

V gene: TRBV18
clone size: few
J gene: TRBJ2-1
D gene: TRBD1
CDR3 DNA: TGTGCCAGCTCACGGGGACAGAGCTCCTACAATGAGCAGTTCTTC
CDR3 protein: CASSRGQSSYNEQFF

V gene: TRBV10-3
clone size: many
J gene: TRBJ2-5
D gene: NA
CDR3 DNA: TGTGCCATTTCTGGTACAGGGTCAGGAGGGGAGACCCAGTACTTC
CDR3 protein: CAISGTGSGGETQYF

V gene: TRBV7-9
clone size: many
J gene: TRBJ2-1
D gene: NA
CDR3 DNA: TGTGCCAGCAGCTTAGCGTCCCTAAACAATGAGCAGTTCTTC
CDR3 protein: CASSLASLNNEQFF

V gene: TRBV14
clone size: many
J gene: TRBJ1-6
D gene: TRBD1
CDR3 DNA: TGTGCCAGCAGCGGAGACAGGGGCGGTTCACCCCTCCACTTT
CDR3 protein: CASSGDRGGSPLHF

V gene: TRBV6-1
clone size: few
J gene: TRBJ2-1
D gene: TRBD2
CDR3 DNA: TGTGCCAGCAGGACTAGCGGAGCAAATTACAATGAGCAGTTCTTC
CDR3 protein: CASRTSGANYNEQFF

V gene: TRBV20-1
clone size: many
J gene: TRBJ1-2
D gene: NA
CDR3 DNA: TGCAGTGCAACCCGGGACGGAGGAGGTGGCTACACCTTC
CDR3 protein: CSATRDGGGGYTF

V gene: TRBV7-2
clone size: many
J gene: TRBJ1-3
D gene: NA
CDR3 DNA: TGTGCCAGCAGAACAGTCGGCGGAAACACCATATATTTT
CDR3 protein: CASRTVGGNTIYF

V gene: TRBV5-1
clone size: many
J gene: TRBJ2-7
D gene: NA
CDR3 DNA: TGCGCCAGCAGCTTGGGGCAGGTCCGACGAGTGGGTGAGCAGTACTTC
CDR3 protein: CASSLGQVRRVGEQYF

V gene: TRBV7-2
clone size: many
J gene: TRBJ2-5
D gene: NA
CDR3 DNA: TGTGCCAGCAGCTTAGGGGGTAGAGAGACCCAGTACTTC
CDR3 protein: CASSLGGRETQYF

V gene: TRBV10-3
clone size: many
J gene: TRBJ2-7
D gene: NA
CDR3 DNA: TGTGCCACGGGGAACGGGGAAGTGCGGGAGCAGTACTTC
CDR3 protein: CATGNGEVREQYF

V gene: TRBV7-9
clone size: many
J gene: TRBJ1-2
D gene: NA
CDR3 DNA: TGTGCCAGCAGCGCCCCGTTGGCCACCCGGGATGGCTACACCTTC
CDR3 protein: CASSAPLATRDGYTF

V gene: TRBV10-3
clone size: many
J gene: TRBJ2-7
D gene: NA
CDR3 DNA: TGTGCCATCAGTGAGTCGACTGACTCCTACGAGCAGTACTTC
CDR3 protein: CAISESTDSYEQYF

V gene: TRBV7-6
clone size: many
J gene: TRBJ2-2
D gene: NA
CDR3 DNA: TGTGCCAGCAGCCACGAATATCCCGTCCGAGGGGAGCTGTTTTTT
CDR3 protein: CASSHEYPVRGELFF

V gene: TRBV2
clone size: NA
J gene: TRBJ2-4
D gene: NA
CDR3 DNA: TGTGCCAGCAGTGAATTGCCGGGCAACATTCAGTACTTC
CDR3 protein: CASSELPGNIQYF

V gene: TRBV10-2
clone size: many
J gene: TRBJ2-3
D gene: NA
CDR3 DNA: TGCGCCAGCAGTGAGGCGAGCGGCCGCACAGATACGCAGTATTTT
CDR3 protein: CASSEASGRTDTQYF

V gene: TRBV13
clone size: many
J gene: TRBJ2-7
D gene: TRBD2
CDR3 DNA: TGTGCCAGCAGCTTAGGGTCTAGCGGCCTCTACGAGCAGTACTTC
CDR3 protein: CASSLGSSGLYEQYF

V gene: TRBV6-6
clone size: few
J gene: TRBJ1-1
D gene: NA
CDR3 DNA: TGTGCCAGCAGTTACTCGGTCGGGACACGGAACACTGAAGCTTTCTTT
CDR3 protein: CASSYSVGTRNTEAFF

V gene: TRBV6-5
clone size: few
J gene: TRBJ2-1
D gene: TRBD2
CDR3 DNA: TGTGCCAGCAGTTCTCAGCGGGGGGGCCGGGAGGGTGAGCAGTTCTTC
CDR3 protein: CASSSQRGGREGEQFF

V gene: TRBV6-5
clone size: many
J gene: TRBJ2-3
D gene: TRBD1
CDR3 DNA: TGTGCCAGCAGCGGACAGGGGTCCTCAGATACGCAGTATTTT
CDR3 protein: CASSGQGSSDTQYF

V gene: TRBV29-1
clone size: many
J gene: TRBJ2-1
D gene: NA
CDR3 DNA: TGCAGCATCACCCCACTAGATGAGCAGTTCTTC
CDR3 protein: CSITPLDEQFF

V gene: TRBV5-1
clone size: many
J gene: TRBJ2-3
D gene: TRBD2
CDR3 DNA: TGCGCCAGCAGCTCTTACACCATAGCGGGGGTGACAGATACGCAGTATTTT
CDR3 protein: CASSSYTIAGVTDTQYF

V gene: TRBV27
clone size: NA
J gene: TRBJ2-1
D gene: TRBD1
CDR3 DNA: TGTGCCAGCAGTCTGACAGGGGGGGACAATGAGCAGTTCTTC
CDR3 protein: CASSLTGGDNEQFF

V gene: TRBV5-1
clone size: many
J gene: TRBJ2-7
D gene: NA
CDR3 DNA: TGCGCCAGCAGCTGGGACGCCCAGGGCGAGCAGTACTTC
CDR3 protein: CASSWDAQGEQYF

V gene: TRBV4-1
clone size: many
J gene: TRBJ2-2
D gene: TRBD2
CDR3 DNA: TGCGCCAGCAGCCAGGTTGTAGCGGGGATCCTTATGCGGGAGCTGTTTTTT
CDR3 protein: CASSQVVAGILMRELFF